This T cell receptor beta chain emerged from a study of blood T cell repertoires in COVID-19. Original methodology: Using reference gene primer amplification, nucleated cell counts were estimated. The data were produced by immunoSEQ multiplex PCR, yet TCRdb's version contains in-frame clones alone and is incomplete. V and J calls and clone size are those listed in that table; D and trimming were worked out from the DNA. The table shows some 150,000 clones, with over 70% occurring only once. CDR1 and CDR2 from the germline V gene are MNHEY and SMNVEV (reference sequence). The CDR3 contains 16 residues. Trimming took 0 bases from V and 10 from J, leaving 16 bases between them. In its sample, this clone was seen many times.

The genes are TRBV27 and TRBJ1-6; D may be TRBD1 (6 bases). This clonotype was obtained from a man between 50 and 59 years old with active COVID-19. What was sequenced was peripheral blood. The CDR3 region is CASSLSGTLNQSPLHF. CDR3 sequence (DNA): TGTGCCAGCAGTTTATCGGGGACACTCAACCAGTCACCCCTCCACTTT.